This T cell receptor (beta chain) was retrieved from a study of T cells expressing NK-cell markers. Overall study: Investigators obtained TCR beta repertoires from sorted CD3+CD56+NKG2C+, CD3+CD56+NKG2C- and CD3+CD56-NKG2C+ T cells. Seven of the eight sequenced donors were HCMV-seropositive; one was seronegative.

In the case of this clonotype: Antigen specificity is unknown.

Study outcomes and limitations: It is unclear if expanded NKG2C-expressing clones target HCMV antigens.

Libraries used 5'RACE template switching adding universal primer site and UMIs. Reprocessing the 5' RACE reads, TCRdb reports a single entry for every CDR3 protein and omits DNA. The sample holds about 380,000 distinct CDR3 sequences. The CDR3 covers 13 residues. The germline V gene encodes CDR1 SEHNR and CDR2 FQNEAQ (reference sequence). This clonotype was obtained from a man aged 18-70 years in good health. Source material: blood T cells: a sorted CD56 or NKG2C T cell subset, CD4+ or CD8+ T cells, or bulk PBMC T cells (not recorded which). The chain carries TRBV7-9 and TRBJ2-7. The chain's CDR3 is CASSFGSSYEQYF.